Shown below are 17 T cell receptor beta chains from a single sample sequenced in a study of OX40 agonist ivuxolimab in advanced cancers. Repertoires were generated with immunoSEQ multiplex PCR, while TCRdb's copy carries only in-frame clones and drops some. The data hold around 15,000 clones, with about four fifths observed a single time. The source material was CD4+ or CD8+ T cells sorted from blood, sampled in a trial of the OX40 agonist ivuxolimab. The source is an adult with an advanced solid tumor such as melanoma, head and neck, liver or kidney cancer.

This clone is labeled medium-sized. The chain carries TRBV14 and TRBJ2-1; D might be TRBD1 or TRBD2, each matching 5 bases. Trimming shortened V by 0 bases and J by 10 bases, and 13 bases separated the two germline ends. Germline CDR1 is SGHDN and CDR2 is FVKESK. This CDR3 region has 14 residues. The CDR3 DNA reads TGTGCCAGCAGCCAAGATCCGAGGGGTAGGGAGCAGTTCTTC. The encoded protein is CASSQDPRGREQFF.

The table lists this clone with a count of one. The chain carries TRBV5-6 and TRBJ2-3; D may match TRBD1 or TRBD2 (5 bases each). V lost 6 bases and J 6 bases, leaving 17 bases between the germline ends. The germline V gene encodes CDR1 SGHDT and CDR2 YYEEEE. The CDR3 extends over 14 amino acids. The CDR3 loop is CASTPGATPDTQYF. The DNA of the CDR3 is TGTGCCAGCACCCCCGGGGCGACCCCGGATACGCAGTATTTT.

V and J are TRBV6-7 and TRBJ2-1; D may be TRBD2 (5 bases). TRBV6-7 is an ORF for which the function is uncertain. This CDR3 comprises 14 residues. Trimming cost V 5 bases and J 2 bases, with 10 bases left between them. The CDR3, as DNA: TGTGCCAGCAGTCCCCGGCGGGCCTACAATGAGCAGTTCTTC. It encodes CASSPRRAYNEQFF.

The rearrangement uses TRBV2 and TRBJ1-2; D is unresolved. V lost 0 bases and J 3 bases, leaving 8 bases between the germline ends. The CDR3 covers 14 residues. Looked up from germline, CDR1 is SNHLY and CDR2 is FYNNEI. CDR3: CASSEAGTDYGYTF. For the CDR3, the DNA is TGTGCCAGCAGTGAAGCGGGCACCGACTATGGCTACACCTTC.

To note about this clone: One base separates it from a far larger clone, so it is likely a read error. Other DNA sequences in this specimen translate into the identical CDR3. The gene calls are TRBV7-9 and TRBJ2-1, with TRBD1 as a possible D gene (5 bases). This CDR3 is 14 amino acids long. Germline assignment: CDR1 SEHNR and CDR2 FQNEAQ (reference sequence). V was cut by 0 bases and J by 7 bases, with 10 bases left in between. The CDR3 nucleotides read TGTGCCAGCAGCTTAGCTGACAGATATAATGAGCAGTTCTTC. It encodes CASSLADRYNEQFF.

This rearrangement joins TRBV25-1 to TRBJ2-7; 7 bases are shared with TRBD1. Losses at the gene ends were 1 base for V and 5 bases for J; bases not matched to a gene: 11. CDR1 and CDR2 from the germline V gene are MGHDK and SYGVNS. The CDR3 extends over 16 amino acids. This CDR3 reads CASSELSKTGSDEQYF. The CDR3 region has the DNA TGTGCCAGCAGTGAATTAAGTAAGACAGGGTCGGACGAGCAGTACTTC.

The J gene is TRBJ2-7, the V gene TRBV5-6; D gene ambiguous. V was shortened by 0 bases and J by 0 bases, with 7 bases between the two germline ends. The CDR3 has 14 residues. Germline CDR1 reads SGHDT; CDR2 reads YYEEEE. This CDR3 is CASSLGANSYEQYF. As DNA, the CDR3 is TGTGCCAGCAGCTTGGGAGCCAACTCCTACGAGCAGTACTTC.

The chain has TRBV6-6 and TRBJ1-1, with 9 bases matching TRBD1. Germline V gene sequence: CDR1 MNHNY, CDR2 SVGAGI (reference sequence). Trimming cost V 8 bases and J 6 bases; bases outside gene matches: 7. CDR3 length: 13 amino acids. The DNA of the CDR3 is TGTGCCAGCGGGACAGGGAGCGGCTCTGAAGCTTTCTTT. Translating it yields CASGTGSGSEAFF.

This clone is labeled medium-sized. Distinct nucleotide sequences in the sample also encode this CDR3. The chain carries TRBV27 and TRBJ1-5; 7 bases agree with TRBD1. CDR3 length equals 15 residues. Germline lookup yields CDR1 MNHEY and CDR2 SMNVEV (reference sequence). After removal of 3 bases from V and 7 bases from J, the junction contained 9 bases not matched to a gene. CDR3 in DNA: TGTGCCAGCAGTTTCCGGCCAGGGGGGGACCAGCCCCAGCATTTT. Amino acid sequence: CASSFRPGGDQPQHF.

This sequence joins TRBV28 and TRBJ2-1; D might be TRBD2 (5 bases). Trimming cost V 8 bases and J 5 bases, with 19 bases left between them. Germline values: CDR1 MDHEN, CDR2 SYDVKM. CDR3 size: 15 residues. Here the CDR3 DNA reads TGTGCCAGCGCGAGAGTCTCCGGGGTGGACAATGAGCAGTTCTTC. Protein sequence: CASARVSGVDNEQFF.

J is TRBJ2-1 and V is TRBV7-9; D is uncertain. The CDR3 is 11 amino acids. V gave up 2 bases and J gave up 8 bases, with 4 bases separating them. Germline V gene data show CDR1 as SEHNR and CDR2 as FQNEAQ (reference sequence). The CDR3 region is CASSLLDEQFF. CDR3 sequence (DNA): TGTGCCAGCAGCTTATTGGATGAGCAGTTCTTC. Complete variable domain (other parts from reference TRBV7-9 and TRBJ2-1): DTGVSQNPRHKITKRGQNVTFRCDPISEHNRLYWYRQTLGQGPEFLTYFQNEAQLEKSRLLSDRFSAERPKGSFSTLEIQRTEQGDSAMYLCASSLLDEQFFGPGTRLTVL.

This chain connects TRBV10-3 to TRBJ2-5; TRBD1 matches 9 bases. The CDR3 is 16 residues long. Per the germline V gene, CDR1 is ENHRY and CDR2 is SYGVKD. The trim removed 4 bases at V and 4 bases at J, leaving 10 bases unmatched. CDR3 DNA: TGTGCCATCAGTGCCCCGGCACAGGGGGCTCGAGAGACCCAGTACTTC. As protein: CAISAPAQGARETQYF.

This rearrangement joins TRBV7-9 to TRBJ2-7, with D possibly called TRBD1 or TRBD2 (5 bases each). Germline V gives CDR1 SEHNR, CDR2 FQNEAQ (reference sequence). The CDR3 runs 16 residues. V was cut by 2 bases and J by 2 bases, with 16 bases left in between. The chain's CDR3 is CASSLPSGQATYEQYF. In DNA form, the CDR3 reads TGTGCCAGCAGCTTACCCTCGGGGCAGGCCACCTACGAGCAGTACTTC.

This clone appeared a few times. The sample has other DNA sequences that encode this CDR3 too. V is TRBV7-7 and J is TRBJ2-1, with D hard to call. CDR3 length: 12 amino acids. The germline V and J ends were trimmed by 0 bases and 7 bases, with 4 bases remaining between them. Germline values: CDR1 SSHAT, CDR2 FNYEAQ (reference sequence). CDR3 loop: CASSLAANEQFF. Here the CDR3 DNA reads TGTGCCAGCAGCTTAGCTGCAAATGAGCAGTTCTTC.

Sample share makes this clone medium-sized. The gene calls are TRBV13 and TRBJ2-7; D gene ambiguous. V was pared by 5 bases and J by 5 bases, with 10 bases between. The length of the CDR3 is 12 residues. Germline values: CDR1 PRHDT, CDR2 FYEKMQ (reference sequence). The CDR3 DNA follows: TGTGCCAGCAGCAAAGAACATAACGAGCAGTACTTC. Translating it yields CASSKEHNEQYF.

This clone was seen a few times. The rearrangement uses TRBV19 and TRBJ2-3, with 8 bases fitting TRBD2. The CDR3 has 16 residues. The J segment lost 3 bases and the V segment lost 0 bases, leaving 5 bases of the junction unmatched. The V gene's germline CDR1 is LNHDA and CDR2 SQIVND (reference sequence). CDR3 sequence reads: CASSIDGQRGTDTQYF. CDR3 nucleotide sequence: TGTGCCAGTAGTATAGATGGGCAGCGGGGGACAGATACGCAGTATTTT.

The chain has TRBV28 and TRBJ1-1, with D uncertain. Per the germline V gene, CDR1 is MDHEN and CDR2 is SYDVKM. Trimming left V 8 bases short and J 1 base short, with 8 bases between. This CDR3 is 12 amino acids long. In DNA, the CDR3 is TGTGCCAGCTCTGTCCCGAACACTGAAGCTTTCTTT. It encodes CASSVPNTEAFF.